Listed below are T cell receptor beta chains from one sample, sequenced in a study of control samples from healthy donors and cancer patients. TCRdb keeps only in-frame clones here, not all; method: immunoSEQ multiplex PCR. The sample includes approximately 84,000 clones, 75% to 95% seen only once; the top ten take around 14%. Sequencing was carried out using blood. The receptors shown here come from a man younger than 45 in good health. Each CDR3 is given with its conserved first and last residue. The D gene is left open where the match is weak. Some rows have no size entry. The others give once, few or many, or a class for an expanded clone.

TRBJ1-3 | TRBV3-1/TRBV3-2 | NA | NA | CASSHGQYSSSGNTIYF | TGTGCCAGCAGCCACGGACAGTATTCGAGCTCTGGAAACACCATATATTTT
TRBJ2-7 | TRBV4-1 | NA | NA | CASSQERHSYYYEQYF | TGCGCCAGCAGCCAAGAGAGGCACAGCTACTACTACGAGCAGTACTTC
TRBJ1-5 | TRBV12-3/TRBV12-4 | NA | NA | CASSAGGRQPQHF | TGTGCCAGCAGTGCTGGGGGTCGTCAGCCCCAGCATTTT
TRBJ2-7 | TRBV11-2 | NA | NA | CASSLAIQGYEQYF | TGTGCCAGCAGCTTAGCGATACAGGGCTACGAGCAGTACTTC
TRBJ1-5 | TRBV28 | TRBD1 | NA | CASSSPATGGNQPQHF | TGTGCCAGCAGTTCCCCCGCCACAGGGGGCAATCAGCCCCAGCATTTT
TRBJ1-4 | TRBV9 | NA | NA | CASSVAGNEKLFF | TGTGCCAGCAGCGTAGCTGGAAATGAAAAACTGTTTTTT
TRBJ2-3 | TRBV5-1 | NA | NA | CASRGSPGTDTQYF | TGCGCCAGCAGGGGGTCCCCTGGCACAGATACGCAGTATTTT
TRBJ2-5 | TRBV6-1 | TRBD1 | NA | CASSARQGAMGETQYF | TGTGCCAGCAGTGCACGACAGGGGGCGATGGGAGAGACCCAGTACTTC
TRBJ1-4 | TRBV9 | NA | NA | CASSVGAAGNEKLFF | TGTGCCAGCAGCGTAGGGGCGGCGGGAAATGAAAAACTGTTTTTT
TRBJ1-2 | TRBV5-6 | TRBD1 | NA | CASSAGQDLNYGYTF | TGTGCCAGCAGCGCGGGACAGGATCTTAACTATGGCTACACCTTC
TRBJ1-5 | TRBV28 | NA | once | CASSLSARLGNQPQHF | TGTGCCAGCAGTTTATCTGCAAGGTTGGGCAATCAGCCCCAGCATTTT
TRBJ1-2 | TRBV7-9 | NA | NA | CASSLAGGENGYTF | TGTGCCAGCAGCTTAGCAGGGGGAGAAAATGGCTACACCTTC
TRBJ1-2 | TRBV4-1 | NA | NA | CASSQAVARLYGYTF | TGCGCCAGCAGCCAAGCCGTGGCTCGACTCTATGGCTACACCTTC
TRBJ2-1 | TRBV11-2 | NA | NA | CASSLGTGSSYNEQFF | TGTGCCAGCAGCTTAGGTACAGGGAGCTCCTACAATGAGCAGTTCTTC
TRBJ1-6 | TRBV7-2 | TRBD1 | NA | CASSPGQTNSPLHF | TGTGCCAGCAGCCCGGGACAGACTAATTCACCCCTCCACTTT
TRBJ2-1 | TRBV4-3 | TRBD2 | NA | CASSQDPSGPYNEQFF | TGCGCCAGCAGCCAAGATCCTAGCGGGCCATACAATGAGCAGTTCTTC
TRBJ2-7 | TRBV4-1 | NA | NA | CASSQVPGQSRRHEQYF | TGCGCCAGCAGCCAAGTGCCAGGGCAGTCACGGCGGCACGAGCAGTACTTC
TRBJ1-6 | TRBV10-3 | NA | once | CAISESGNSPLHF | TGTGCCATCAGTGAGTCAGGAAACTCACCCCTCCACTTT
TRBJ2-5 | TRBV7-2 | NA | once | CASSLAGGQWYQETQYF | TGTGCCAGCAGCTTAGCCGGGGGCCAATGGTACCAAGAGACCCAGTACTTC
TRBJ2-3 | TRBV14 | TRBD2 | NA | CASSQLSGGITDTQYF | TGTGCCAGCAGCCAACTTAGCGGGGGTATCACAGATACGCAGTATTTT
TRBJ2-1 | TRBV14 | TRBD2 | NA | CASSQLAGGANEQFF | TGTGCCAGCAGCCAACTAGCGGGAGGGGCCAATGAGCAGTTCTTC
TRBJ2-7 | TRBV3-1/TRBV3-2 | NA | NA | CASSQDTASYEQYF | TGTGCCAGCAGCCAAGATACGGCGTCCTACGAGCAGTACTTC
TRBJ2-7 | TRBV21-1 | NA | NA | CASSKRTEQGEQYF | TGTGCCAGCAGCAAAAGAACAGAGCAGGGAGAGCAGTACTTC
TRBJ2-7 | TRBV3-1/TRBV3-2 | TRBD2 | NA | CASSQGGGSYEQYF | TGTGCCAGCAGCCAGGGCGGGGGCTCCTACGAGCAGTACTTC
TRBJ2-2 | TRBV4-1 | NA | NA | CASSQAGFNTGELFF | TGCGCCAGCAGCCAAGCGGGGTTCAACACCGGGGAGCTGTTTTTT
TRBJ2-7 | TRBV6-5 | NA | NA | CASSYSSHNYEQYF | TGTGCCAGCAGTTACTCGTCACATAACTACGAGCAGTACTTC
TRBJ1-1 | TRBV5-6 | NA | NA | CASSLGMGTEAFF | TGTGCCAGCAGCTTGGGGATGGGAACTGAAGCTTTCTTT
TRBJ2-6 | TRBV27 | TRBD1 | NA | CASSYTGGSSGANVLTF | TGTGCCAGCAGTTATACAGGGGGGAGCTCTGGGGCCAACGTCCTGACTTTC
TRBJ2-7 | TRBV5-6 | NA | NA | CASSYSNEQYF | TGTGCCAGCAGCTATAGTAACGAGCAGTACTTC
TRBJ2-3 | TRBV27 | TRBD1 | NA | CASSRNRDRIITDTQYF | TGTGCCAGCAGTAGGAACCGGGACAGGATCATCACAGATACGCAGTATTTT
TRBJ2-7 | TRBV3-1/TRBV3-2 | NA | NA | CASSRKGGGVQNEQYF | TGTGCCAGCAGCCGGAAGGGAGGCGGGGTACAGAACGAGCAGTACTTC
TRBJ1-4 | TRBV2 | NA | NA | CASSELKAERHNEKLFF | TGTGCCAGCAGTGAATTGAAGGCCGAAAGACATAATGAAAAACTGTTTTTT
TRBJ2-1 | TRBV9 | TRBD2 | NA | CASSAGLAGASPYNEQFF | TGTGCCAGCAGCGCCGGACTAGCGGGAGCTAGCCCCTACAATGAGCAGTTCTTC
TRBJ1-5 | TRBV18 | NA | NA | CASSPPSSLGRPQHF | TGTGCCAGCTCACCACCGAGCAGTCTAGGGCGGCCCCAGCATTTT
TRBJ1-3 | TRBV28 | NA | NA | CASSTGTLGGNTIYF | TGTGCCAGCAGTACCGGGACCCTAGGGGGAAACACCATATATTTT
TRBJ2-7 | TRBV6-5 | TRBD2 | NA | CASSPRLAGSYEQYF | TGTGCCAGCAGTCCTCGACTAGCGGGATCCTACGAGCAGTACTTC
TRBJ2-7 | TRBV6-1 | TRBD2 | NA | CASSEWSSGTYEQYF | TGTGCCAGCAGTGAATGGTCTAGCGGGACCTACGAGCAGTACTTC
TRBJ2-7 | TRBV19 | TRBD2 | NA | CASRSGTSPYEQYF | TGTGCCAGTAGGTCCGGGACTAGCCCCTACGAGCAGTACTTC
TRBJ2-1 | TRBV29-1 | NA | NA | CSVGGGTNNEQFF | TGCAGCGTTGGAGGTGGGACAAACAATGAGCAGTTCTTC
TRBJ2-7 | TRBV19 | TRBD1 | NA | CASSIGTGVFEQYF | TGTGCCAGTAGTATTGGGACAGGGGTCTTCGAGCAGTACTTC